These T cell receptor beta chains were read from a single sample in a study of vaccination effects on CD4 cells after COVID-19. TCRdb's copy holds only in-frame clones and misses some; the assay was immunoSEQ multiplex PCR. The data hold around 70,000 clones, with roughly 80% observed a single time. No antigens are known for them. Specimen: CD4+ T cells from PBMCs cultured without peptide, collected before COVID-19 vaccination. The receptors originated from a human donor who received a COVID-19 vaccine. CDR3s include the opening cysteine and the closing phenylalanine or tryptophan. Fields, in order: clone size, J gene, D gene, V gene, CDR3 DNA, CDR3 protein. A D gene is named only where the DNA matches it firmly. Part of the rows lack a size; the others show once, few, many or a class for expanded clones.

. | TRBJ2-6 | . | TRBV3-1/TRBV3-2 | TGTGCCACCGGCGTGAGGTGGACTGGGGCCAACGTCCTGACTTTC | CATGVRWTGANVLTF
once | TRBJ2-3 | TRBD2 | TRBV2 | TGTGCCAGCAGTGAAAGTCTAGCGGGGGTTGGGACGCAGTATTTT | CASSESLAGVGTQYF
. | TRBJ2-5 | . | TRBV29-1 | TGCAGCGTTGGAGAACAGGTGGAAGGGACCCAGTACTTC | CSVGEQVEGTQYF
. | TRBJ2-5 | . | TRBV6-5 | TGTGCCAGCGACCAGGGCCAATACTTCCAAGAGACCCAGTACTTC | CASDQGQYFQETQYF
. | TRBJ1-1 | TRBD1 | TRBV10-1 | TGCGCCAGCAGTCGGGACAGGGGGTTGGGCACTGAAGCTTTCTTT | CASSRDRGLGTEAFF
. | TRBJ1-5 | . | TRBV10-2 | TGCGCCAGCAGTGAGGACCGGTCAGGTGGCCCGCCCCAGCATTTT | CASSEDRSGGPPQHF
. | TRBJ1-2 | . | TRBV29-1 | TGCAGCGTTGAAGTCGCGGAAGGGCCTGGCTACACCTTC | CSVEVAEGPGYTF
once | TRBJ1-2 | . | TRBV4-3 | TGCGCCAGCAGCCAAGACAGAAGTTCGGCCTATGGCTACACCTTC | CASSQDRSSAYGYTF
once | TRBJ2-3 | . | TRBV2 | TGTGCCAGCAGTGCCGGACGGGACCAAGATACGCAGTATTTT | CASSAGRDQDTQYF
. | TRBJ1-1 | TRBD1 | TRBV19 | TGTGCCAGTAACCCGACAGGGGCCTCATACCCTGAAGCTTTCTTT | CASNPTGASYPEAFF
. | TRBJ2-4 | TRBD2 | TRBV28 | TGTGCCAGCTATCCCGGCACCGGGGGGGGCATTCAGTACTTC | CASYPGTGGGIQYF
. | TRBJ1-2 | TRBD1 | TRBV18 | TGTGCCAGCTCACCAAACCGGGACAGGAACTATGGCTACACCTTC | CASSPNRDRNYGYTF
few | TRBJ1-6 | TRBD1 | TRBV28 | TGTGCCAGCAGGTTAAGGGACAGGCAGAATTCACCCCTCCACTTT | CASRLRDRQNSPLHF
few | TRBJ2-3 | TRBD1 | TRBV6-6 | TGTGCCAGCAGCCAGGGGGCGGTGGCAGATACGCAGTATTTT | CASSQGAVADTQYF
. | TRBJ2-5 | TRBD1 | TRBV18 | TGTGCCAGCTCACCACCGACAGGGGGTTCAGAGACCCAGTACTTC | CASSPPTGGSETQYF
. | TRBJ1-1 | . | TRBV7-2 | TGTGCCAGCAGCTTAGATCGGAACACTGAAGCTTTCTTT | CASSLDRNTEAFF
. | TRBJ2-3 | . | TRBV5-1 | TGCGCCAGCAGCTTCCAAACGGGGACCCGCACAGATACGCAGTATTTT | CASSFQTGTRTDTQYF
. | TRBJ1-4 | . | TRBV12-5 | TGTGCTAGTGGTTCCCTCCCTGACGGGAGGACTGAGATAGAAAAACTGTTTTTT | CASGSLPDGRTEIEKLFF
. | TRBJ1-2 | TRBD1 | TRBV5-8 | TGTGCCAGCAGCTTTGGGACAGTTCCTGGGGGCTACACCTTC | CASSFGTVPGGYTF
few | TRBJ2-1 | TRBD1 | TRBV24-1 | TGTGCCACCAGTGATTTCGTTCAGGGGGCTTACAATGAGCAGTTCTTC | CATSDFVQGAYNEQFF
. | TRBJ2-3 | . | TRBV7-2 | TGTGCCAGCAGCTTATACCTTCAAGTGAGCACAGATACGCAGTATTTT | CASSLYLQVSTDTQYF
. | TRBJ2-3 | . | TRBV2 | TGTGCCAGCAGACCCACGGGGGTTAGCACAGATACGCAGTATTTT | CASRPTGVSTDTQYF
. | TRBJ2-3 | TRBD2 | TRBV2 | TGTGCCAGCAGTCTAGCGGGGGCAACAGATACGCAGTATTTT | CASSLAGATDTQYF
. | TRBJ2-3 | . | TRBV5-6 | TGTGCCAGCAGCCGACGGCGCACAGATACGCAGTATTTT | CASSRRRTDTQYF
few | TRBJ1-2 | . | TRBV6-5 | TGTGCCAGCAGCTACGACAGACTTGGCTACACCTTC | CASSYDRLGYTF
. | TRBJ1-5 | TRBD1 | TRBV7-2 | TGTGCCAGCAGCTCAGCCGGGACAGTTAATAGCAATCAGCCCCAGCATTTT | CASSSAGTVNSNQPQHF
. | TRBJ1-6 | . | TRBV6-5 | TGTGCCAGCAGTTCTCAGGGGAGTAATTCACCCCTCCACTTT | CASSSQGSNSPLHF
. | TRBJ2-1 | . | TRBV7-2 | TGTGCCAGCAGCCCAAGGGGCCCCGCGGCCCGCGAGCAGTTCTTC | CASSPRGPAAREQFF
. | TRBJ1-1 | . | TRBV18 | TGTGCCAGCTCACCACCGGTTTTTGGGGGTGAAGCTTTCTTT | CASSPPVFGGEAFF
. | TRBJ2-1 | . | TRBV5-1 | TGCGCCAGCAGCCTGGGACACCAGTACAATGAGCAGTTCTTC | CASSLGHQYNEQFF
few | TRBJ1-2 | . | TRBV7-9 | TGTGCCAGCAGCTACGCACAACCTAACTATGGCTACACCTTC | CASSYAQPNYGYTF
. | TRBJ1-1 | . | TRBV4-3 | TGCGCCAGCAGCCAAGGTCGGGGGTTGGGTGCTTTCTTT | CASSQGRGLGAFF
. | TRBJ2-5 | TRBD2 | TRBV7-2 | TGTGCCAGCAGCTTAGCAGGGCTAGCGGTAAAAGAGACCCAGTACTTC | CASSLAGLAVKETQYF
. | TRBJ1-3 | TRBD1 | TRBV18 | TGTGCCAGCTCACCGACAGGGAATGGAAACACCATATATTTT | CASSPTGNGNTIYF
. | TRBJ2-5 | TRBD1 | TRBV5-1 | TGCGCCAGCAGTTCGACAGGGAGAGAGACCCAGTACTTC | CASSSTGRETQYF
. | TRBJ2-3 | TRBD1 | TRBV4-1 | TGCGCCAGCAACCCTCTGGGACAGGGAAGGCCAGATACGCAGTATTTT | CASNPLGQGRPDTQYF
. | TRBJ2-5 | . | TRBV6-6 | TGTGCCAGCAGTTTACCAGGGATAGAGACCCAGTACTTC | CASSLPGIETQYF
few | TRBJ1-1 | . | TRBV25-1 | TGTGCCAGCAGTCCCACGGGGTACACTGAAGCTTTCTTT | CASSPTGYTEAFF
. | TRBJ2-5 | TRBD2 | TRBV5-4 | TGTGCCAGCAGCTTGGGACTAGCGGGGACCCAAGAGACCCAGTACTTC | CASSLGLAGTQETQYF
. | TRBJ1-2 | . | TRBV2 | TGTGCCAGCAAAAGGGGGGGTTCTTATGGCTACACCTTC | CASKRGGSYGYTF
once | TRBJ1-4 | TRBD1 | TRBV5-8 | TGTGCCAGCAGCTCCTACAGGGGAACTAATGAAAAACTGTTTTTT | CASSSYRGTNEKLFF
. | TRBJ2-2 | . | TRBV3-1/TRBV3-2 | TGTGCCAGCAGCCGGTTCGGTGCGAACACCGGGGAGCTGTTTTTT | CASSRFGANTGELFF
. | TRBJ2-3 | . | TRBV7-3 | TGTGCCAGCAGCTTAGGTAGTCTATTGACAGATACGCAGTATTTT | CASSLGSLLTDTQYF
. | TRBJ1-1 | . | TRBV6-4 | TGTGCCAGCAGTGACTCGTTCGGGGAACTGAACACTGAAGCTTTCTTT | CASSDSFGELNTEAFF
. | TRBJ2-2 | TRBD2 | TRBV7-3 | TGTGCCAGCAGCCCCCGACTAGCGGGCTACACGAACACCGGGGAGCTGTTTTTT | CASSPRLAGYTNTGELFF
. | TRBJ1-2 | . | TRBV6-5 | TGTGCCACTAAATACCGGGCAGCTAACTATGGCTACACCTTC | CATKYRAANYGYTF
. | TRBJ2-5 | . | TRBV9 | TGTGCCAGCAGCGTAGCTGTCTCCCGGGGGCAAGAGACCCAGTACTTC | CASSVAVSRGQETQYF
. | TRBJ1-2 | . | TRBV24-1 | TGTGCCACCAGTGATCTATACCAGGGCGCGGAAGGCTACACCTTC | CATSDLYQGAEGYTF
. | TRBJ1-5 | . | TRBV6-5 | TGTGCCAGCAGTTACAGGTTGGGCAATCAGCCCCAGCATTTT | CASSYRLGNQPQHF
. | TRBJ2-2 | . | TRBV7-2 | TGTGCCAGCAGCTTAGGGGGCAGGGTGAACACCGGGGAGCTGTTTTTT | CASSLGGRVNTGELFF
. | TRBJ1-3 | . | TRBV28 | TGTGCCAGCAGTTTATTGAGGTTACAGGGCGGTTCTGGAAACACCATATATTTT | CASSLLRLQGGSGNTIYF
. | TRBJ1-3 | TRBD1 | TRBV11-1 | TGTGCCAGCAGCTCGGACAGGGAGGACACCATATATTTT | CASSSDREDTIYF
. | TRBJ2-5 | . | TRBV6-5 | TGTGCCAGCAGTTTCCCGGGACGGACGGCCCAGTACTTC | CASSFPGRTAQYF
. | TRBJ2-3 | . | TRBV9 | TGTGCCAGCAGCGTAGAGGTTCGCACAGATACGCAGTATTTT | CASSVEVRTDTQYF
. | TRBJ2-2 | . | TRBV15 | TGTGCCACTAGCCTCGAGCCAATGGGGTACACCGGGGAGCTGTTTTTT | CATSLEPMGYTGELFF